The T cell receptor (beta chain) described here comes from a study of blood T cells in healthy people across ages. Findings and limits, study-wide: A strong correlation was seen between TCR beta diversity and naive T cell percentage.

This CDR3 is built from 15 residues. Trimming removed 8 bases from V and 7 bases from J; junction bases left unmatched: 13. CDR1 is MNHEY and CDR2 is SVGEGT in the germline V gene. Alongside a J-beta primer mix, a sample-barcoded 5' primer served in a second PCR lasting about 6 to 12 cycles. Each sample yielded at least 2.5 million CDR3-containing paired-end reads. TCRdb reprocessed the 5' RACE reads with MiXCR, giving one entry per CDR3 protein. The sample holds approximately 810,000 distinct CDR3 sequences; 25% to 30% are singletons and the top ten take 15% to 20%. Of note for this clonotype: Its target is unknown.

V usage is TRBV6-2 or TRBV6-3 and J usage is TRBJ1-4; 7 positions match TRBD1. The sequencing input was blood. This TCR was sampled from a woman aged 80 or over in good health. CDR3 in amino acids: CASETIRGGSEKLFF. Written as DNA, the CDR3 is TGTGCCAGCGAAACAATCCGAGGGGGCAGTGAAAAACTGTTTTTT.